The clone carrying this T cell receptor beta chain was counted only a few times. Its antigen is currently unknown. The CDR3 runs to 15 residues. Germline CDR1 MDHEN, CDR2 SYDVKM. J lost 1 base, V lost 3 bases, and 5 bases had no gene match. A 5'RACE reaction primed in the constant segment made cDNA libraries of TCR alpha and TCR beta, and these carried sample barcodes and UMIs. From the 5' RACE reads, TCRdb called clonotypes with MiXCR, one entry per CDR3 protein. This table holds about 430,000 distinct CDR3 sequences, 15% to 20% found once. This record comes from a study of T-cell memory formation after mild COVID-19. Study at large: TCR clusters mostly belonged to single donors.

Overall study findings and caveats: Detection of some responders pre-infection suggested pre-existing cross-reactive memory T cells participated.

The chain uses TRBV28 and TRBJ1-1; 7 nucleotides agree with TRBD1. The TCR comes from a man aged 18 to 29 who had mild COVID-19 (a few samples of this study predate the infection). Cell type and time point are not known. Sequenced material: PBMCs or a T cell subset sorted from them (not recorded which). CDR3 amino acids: CASSFHRGRNTEAFF. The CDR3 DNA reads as TGTGCCAGCAGTTTTCACAGGGGTCGGAACACTGAAGCTTTCTTT.